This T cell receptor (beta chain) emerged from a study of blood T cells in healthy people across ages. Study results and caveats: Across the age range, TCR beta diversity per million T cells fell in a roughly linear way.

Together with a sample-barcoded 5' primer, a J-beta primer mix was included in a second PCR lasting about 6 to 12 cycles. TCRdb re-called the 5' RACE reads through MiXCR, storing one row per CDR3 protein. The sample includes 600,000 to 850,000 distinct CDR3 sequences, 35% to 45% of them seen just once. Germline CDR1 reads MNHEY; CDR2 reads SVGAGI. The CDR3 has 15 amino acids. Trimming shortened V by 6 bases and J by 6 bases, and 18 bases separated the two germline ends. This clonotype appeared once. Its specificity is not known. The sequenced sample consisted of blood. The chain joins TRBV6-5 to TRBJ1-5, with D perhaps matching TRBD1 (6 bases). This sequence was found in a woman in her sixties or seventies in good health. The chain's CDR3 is CASSQGGPSSQPQHF. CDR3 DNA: TGTGCCAGCAGCCAAGGGGGGCCGTCGAGTCAGCCCCAGCATTTT.